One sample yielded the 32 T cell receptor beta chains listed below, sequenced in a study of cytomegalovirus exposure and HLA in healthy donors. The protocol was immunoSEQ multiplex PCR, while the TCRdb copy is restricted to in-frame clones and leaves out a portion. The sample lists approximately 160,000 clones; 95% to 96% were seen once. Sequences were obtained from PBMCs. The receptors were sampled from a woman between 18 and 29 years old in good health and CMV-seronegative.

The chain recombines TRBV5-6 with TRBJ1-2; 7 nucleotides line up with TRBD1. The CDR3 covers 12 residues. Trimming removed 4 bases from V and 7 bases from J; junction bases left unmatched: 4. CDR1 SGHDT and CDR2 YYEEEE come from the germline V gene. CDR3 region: CASSPRTGGYTF. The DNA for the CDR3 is TGTGCCAGCAGCCCCAGGACAGGTGGCTACACCTTC.

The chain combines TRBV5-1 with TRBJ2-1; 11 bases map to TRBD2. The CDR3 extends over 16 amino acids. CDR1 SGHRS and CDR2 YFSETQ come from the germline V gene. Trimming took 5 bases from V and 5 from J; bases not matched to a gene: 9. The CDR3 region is CASSRSLAGGNNEQFF. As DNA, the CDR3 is TGCGCCAGCAGTAGGAGTTTAGCGGGGGGGAACAATGAGCAGTTCTTC.

In DNA, the CDR3 is TGTGCCAGCAGGACAGGGGGTAATTCACCCCTCCACTTT. This sequence encodes CASRTGGNSPLHF. The chain is built from TRBV6-1 and TRBJ1-6; 9 positions agree with TRBD1. Germline CDR1 MNHNS, CDR2 SASEGT. With V trimmed by 6 bases and J by 6 bases, 0 bases remained unmatched. CDR3 length: 13 amino acids.

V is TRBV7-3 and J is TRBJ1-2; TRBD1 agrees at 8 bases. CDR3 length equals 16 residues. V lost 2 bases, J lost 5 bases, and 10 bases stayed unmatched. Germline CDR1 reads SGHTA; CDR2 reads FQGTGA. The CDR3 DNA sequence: TGTGCCAGCAGCTTACGGGGGCCCCAGGGGGCTTATGGCTACACCTTC. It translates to CASSLRGPQGAYGYTF.

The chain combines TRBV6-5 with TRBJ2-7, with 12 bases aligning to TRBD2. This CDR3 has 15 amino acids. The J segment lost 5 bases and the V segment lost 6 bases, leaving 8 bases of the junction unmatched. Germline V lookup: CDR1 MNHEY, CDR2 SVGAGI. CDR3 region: CASSTTSGGSHEQYF. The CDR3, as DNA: TGTGCCAGCAGCACGACTAGCGGGGGTTCACACGAGCAGTACTTC.

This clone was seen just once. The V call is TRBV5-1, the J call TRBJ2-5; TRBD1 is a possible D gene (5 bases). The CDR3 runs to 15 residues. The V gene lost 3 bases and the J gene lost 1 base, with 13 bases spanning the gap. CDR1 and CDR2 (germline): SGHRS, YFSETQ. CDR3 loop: CASSYLPTAQETQYF. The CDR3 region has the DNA TGCGCCAGCAGCTACCTGCCGACAGCCCAAGAGACCCAGTACTTC.

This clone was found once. CDR3 nucleotides: TGTGCCAGCAGCTCTCATAGGGGTAGCTCCTACGAGCAGTACTTC. Amino acids: CASSSHRGSSYEQYF. The chain has TRBV11-2 and TRBJ2-7; D perhaps matches TRBD1 (5 bases). Looked up from germline, CDR1 is SGHAT and CDR2 is FQNNGV. V lost 4 bases and J 0 bases, leaving 13 bases between the germline ends. The CDR3 length is 15 residues.

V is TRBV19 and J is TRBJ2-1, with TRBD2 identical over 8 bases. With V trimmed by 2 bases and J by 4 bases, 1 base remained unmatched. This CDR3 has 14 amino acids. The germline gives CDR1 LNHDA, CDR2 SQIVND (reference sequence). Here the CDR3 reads CASSIRGGYNEQFF. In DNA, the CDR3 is TGTGCCAGTAGTATACGGGGGGGGTACAATGAGCAGTTCTTC.

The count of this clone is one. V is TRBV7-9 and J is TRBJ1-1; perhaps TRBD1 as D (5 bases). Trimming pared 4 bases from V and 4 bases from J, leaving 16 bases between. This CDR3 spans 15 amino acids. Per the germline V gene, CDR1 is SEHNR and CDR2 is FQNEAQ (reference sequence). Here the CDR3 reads CASSSPGGVVTEAFF. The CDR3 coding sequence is TGTGCCAGCAGCTCACCGGGGGGGGTCGTCACTGAAGCTTTCTTT. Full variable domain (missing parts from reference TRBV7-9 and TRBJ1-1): DTGVSQNPRHKITKRGQNVTFRCDPISEHNRLYWYRQTLGQGPEFLTYFQNEAQLEKSRLLSDRFSAERPKGSFSTLEIQRTEQGDSAMYLCASSSPGGVVTEAFFGQGTRLTVV.

CDR3 protein: CASSRAGETQYF. The CDR3 nucleotides are TGTGCCAGCAGCCGAGCGGGGGAGACCCAGTACTTC. The V call is TRBV11-1, the J call TRBJ2-5, with 7 bases lining up with TRBD2. In germline, CDR1 is SGHAT, CDR2 FQDESV (reference sequence). The CDR3 has 12 residues. V trimming: 5 bases; J trimming: 5 bases; junction bases outside the gene matches: 2.

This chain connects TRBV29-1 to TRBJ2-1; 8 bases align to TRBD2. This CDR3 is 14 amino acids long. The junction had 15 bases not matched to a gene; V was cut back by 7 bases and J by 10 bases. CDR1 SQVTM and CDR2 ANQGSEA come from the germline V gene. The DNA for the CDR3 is TGCAGCGCAAGGAGGGCTAGCGGGCAGGGGGAGCAGTTCTTC. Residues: CSARRASGQGEQFF.

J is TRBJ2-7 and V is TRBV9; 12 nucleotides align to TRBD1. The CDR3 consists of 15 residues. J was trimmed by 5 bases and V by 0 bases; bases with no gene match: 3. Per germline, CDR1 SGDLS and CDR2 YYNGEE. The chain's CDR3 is CASSVDGTGGDEQYF. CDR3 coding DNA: TGTGCCAGCAGCGTAGACGGGACAGGGGGCGACGAGCAGTACTTC.

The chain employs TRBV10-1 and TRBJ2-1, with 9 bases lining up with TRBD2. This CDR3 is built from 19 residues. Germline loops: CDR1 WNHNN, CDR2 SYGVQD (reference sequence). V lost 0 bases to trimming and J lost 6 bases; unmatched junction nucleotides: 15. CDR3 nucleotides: TGCGCCAGCAGTGAGTCGATTGGTAGCGGGGGCCTCAATGCCAATGAGCAGTTCTTC. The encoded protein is CASSESIGSGGLNANEQFF.

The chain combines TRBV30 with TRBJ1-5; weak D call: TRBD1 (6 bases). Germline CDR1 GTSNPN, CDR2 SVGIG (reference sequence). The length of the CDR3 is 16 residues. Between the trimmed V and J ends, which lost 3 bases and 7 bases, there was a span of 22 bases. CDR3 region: CAWSEGGVGAQQPQHF. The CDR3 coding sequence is TGTGCCTGGAGCGAAGGGGGGGTGGGGGCCCAGCAGCCCCAGCATTTT. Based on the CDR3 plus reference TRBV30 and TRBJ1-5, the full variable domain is SQTIHQWPATLVQPVGSPLSLECTVEGTSNPNLYWYRQAAGRGLQLLFYSVGIGQISSEVPQNLSASRPQDRQFILSSKKLLLSDSGFYLCAWSEGGVGAQQPQHFGDGTRLSIL.

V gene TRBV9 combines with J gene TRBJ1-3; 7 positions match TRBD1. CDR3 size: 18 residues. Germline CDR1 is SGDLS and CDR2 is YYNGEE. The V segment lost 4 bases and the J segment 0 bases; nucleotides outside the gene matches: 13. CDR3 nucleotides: TGTGCCAGCAGCCTAGACTTTGCGGGACAGAGCTCTGGAAACACCATATATTTT. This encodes CASSLDFAGQSSGNTIYF.

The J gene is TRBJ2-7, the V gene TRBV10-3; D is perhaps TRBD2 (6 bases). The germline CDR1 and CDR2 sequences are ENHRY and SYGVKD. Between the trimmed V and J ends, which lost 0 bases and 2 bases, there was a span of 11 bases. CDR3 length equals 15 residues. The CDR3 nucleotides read TGTGCCATCAGTGAGTCGCGGGGCAGGGCCTACGAGCAGTACTTC. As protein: CAISESRGRAYEQYF.

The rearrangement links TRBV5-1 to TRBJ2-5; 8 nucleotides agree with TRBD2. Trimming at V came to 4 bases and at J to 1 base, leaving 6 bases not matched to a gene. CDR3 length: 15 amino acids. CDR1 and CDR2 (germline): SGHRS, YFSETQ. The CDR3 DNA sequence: TGCGCCAGCAGCCCCCAACGGGGGGGCCAAGAGACCCAGTACTTC. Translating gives CASSPQRGGQETQYF.

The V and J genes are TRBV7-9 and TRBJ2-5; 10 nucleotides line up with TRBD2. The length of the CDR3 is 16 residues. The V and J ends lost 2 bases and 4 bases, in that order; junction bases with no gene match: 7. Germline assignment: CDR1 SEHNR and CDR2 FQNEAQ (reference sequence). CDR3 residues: CASSLLPAGGGETQYF. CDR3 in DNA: TGTGCCAGCAGCTTACTGCCAGCGGGGGGGGGAGAGACCCAGTACTTC.

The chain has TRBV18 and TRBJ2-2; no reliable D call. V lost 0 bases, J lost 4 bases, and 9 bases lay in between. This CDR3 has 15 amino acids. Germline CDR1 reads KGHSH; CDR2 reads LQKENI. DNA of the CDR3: TGTGCCAGCTCACCACCGCGGTTTTCCACCGGGGAGCTGTTTTTT. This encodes CASSPPRFSTGELFF.

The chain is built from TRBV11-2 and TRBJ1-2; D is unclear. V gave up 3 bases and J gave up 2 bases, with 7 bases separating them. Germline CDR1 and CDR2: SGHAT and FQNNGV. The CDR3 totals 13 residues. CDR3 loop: CASSFTRNYGYTF. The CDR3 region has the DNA TGTGCCAGCAGCTTCACGCGCAACTATGGCTACACCTTC.

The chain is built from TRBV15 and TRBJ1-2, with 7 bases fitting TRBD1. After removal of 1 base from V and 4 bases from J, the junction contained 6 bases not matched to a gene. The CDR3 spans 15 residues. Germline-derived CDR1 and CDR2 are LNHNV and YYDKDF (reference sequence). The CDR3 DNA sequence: TGTGCCACCAGCAGAGGAGGAGGGGGCGGCTATGGCTACACCTTC. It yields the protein CATSRGGGGGYGYTF.

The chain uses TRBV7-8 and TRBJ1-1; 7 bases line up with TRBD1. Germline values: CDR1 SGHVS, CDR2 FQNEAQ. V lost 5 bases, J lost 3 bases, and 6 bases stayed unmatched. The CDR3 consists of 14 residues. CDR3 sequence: CASSPGQRYTEAFF. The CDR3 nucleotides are TGTGCCAGCAGCCCGGGACAGAGGTACACTGAAGCTTTCTTT.

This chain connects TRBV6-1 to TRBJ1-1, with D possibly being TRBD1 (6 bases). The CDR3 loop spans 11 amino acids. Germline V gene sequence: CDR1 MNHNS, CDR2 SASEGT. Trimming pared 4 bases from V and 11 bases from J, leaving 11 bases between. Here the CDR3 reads CASSVRGGAFF. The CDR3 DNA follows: TGTGCCAGCAGTGTAAGGGGGGGGGCTTTCTTT.

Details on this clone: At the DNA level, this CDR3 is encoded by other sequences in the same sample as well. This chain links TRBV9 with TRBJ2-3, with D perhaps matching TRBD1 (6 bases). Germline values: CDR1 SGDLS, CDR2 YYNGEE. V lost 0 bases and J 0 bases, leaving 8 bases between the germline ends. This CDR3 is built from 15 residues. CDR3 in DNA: TGTGCCAGCAGCGTAGTACAGGGAAGCACAGATACGCAGTATTTT. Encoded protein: CASSVVQGSTDTQYF.

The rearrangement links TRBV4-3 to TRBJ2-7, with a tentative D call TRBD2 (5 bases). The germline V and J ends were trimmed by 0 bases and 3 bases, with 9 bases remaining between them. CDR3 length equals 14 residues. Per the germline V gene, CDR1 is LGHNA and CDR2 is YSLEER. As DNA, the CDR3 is TGCGCCAGCAGCCAAGAACAGAGGGACTACGAGCAGTACTTC. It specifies CASSQEQRDYEQYF.

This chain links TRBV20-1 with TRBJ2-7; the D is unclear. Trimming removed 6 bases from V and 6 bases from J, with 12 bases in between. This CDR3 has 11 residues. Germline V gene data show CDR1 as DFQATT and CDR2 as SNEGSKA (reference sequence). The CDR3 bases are TGCAGTGCCCAGGTTGGTTCCGAGCAGTACTTC. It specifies CSAQVGSEQYF.

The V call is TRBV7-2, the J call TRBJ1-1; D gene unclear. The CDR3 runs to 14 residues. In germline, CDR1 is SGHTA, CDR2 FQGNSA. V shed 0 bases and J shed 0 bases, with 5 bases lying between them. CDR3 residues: CASSLAPLNTEAFF. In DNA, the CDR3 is TGTGCCAGCAGCTTAGCCCCATTGAACACTGAAGCTTTCTTT.

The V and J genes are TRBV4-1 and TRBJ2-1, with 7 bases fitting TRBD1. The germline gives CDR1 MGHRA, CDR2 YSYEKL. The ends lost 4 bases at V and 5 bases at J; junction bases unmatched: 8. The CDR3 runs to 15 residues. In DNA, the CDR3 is TGCGCCAGCAGCCCGAGGGACAGCCCACACAATGAGCAGTTCTTC. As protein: CASSPRDSPHNEQFF.

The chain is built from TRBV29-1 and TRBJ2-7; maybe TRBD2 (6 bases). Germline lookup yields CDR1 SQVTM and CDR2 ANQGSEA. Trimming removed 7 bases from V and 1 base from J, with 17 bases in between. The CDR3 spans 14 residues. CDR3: CSAESGTQSYEQYF. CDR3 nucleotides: TGCAGCGCGGAATCCGGGACTCAGTCCTACGAGCAGTACTTC.

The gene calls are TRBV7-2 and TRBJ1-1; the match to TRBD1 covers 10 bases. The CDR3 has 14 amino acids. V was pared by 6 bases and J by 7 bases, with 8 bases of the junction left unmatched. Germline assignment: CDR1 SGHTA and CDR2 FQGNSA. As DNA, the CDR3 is TGTGCCAGCAGATACGACAGGGGGCAAGGTGAAGCTTTCTTT. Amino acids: CASRYDRGQGEAFF.

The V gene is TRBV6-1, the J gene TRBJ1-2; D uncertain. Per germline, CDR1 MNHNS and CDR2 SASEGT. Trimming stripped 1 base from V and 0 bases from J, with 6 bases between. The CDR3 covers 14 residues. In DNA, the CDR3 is TGTGCCAGCAGTGAAGGCTCGGCTAACTATGGCTACACCTTC. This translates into CASSEGSANYGYTF.

CDR3 sequence (DNA): TGTGCCAGCAGTGACAGACTAGCGGGGGGTCCTTACACCGGGGAGCTGTTTTTT. Its protein is CASSDRLAGGPYTGELFF. This rearrangement joins TRBV6-1 to TRBJ2-2, with 13 positions matching TRBD2. The CDR3 contains 18 residues. Germline values: CDR1 MNHNS, CDR2 SASEGT. V gave up 3 bases and J gave up 3 bases; unmatched junction bases: 7.